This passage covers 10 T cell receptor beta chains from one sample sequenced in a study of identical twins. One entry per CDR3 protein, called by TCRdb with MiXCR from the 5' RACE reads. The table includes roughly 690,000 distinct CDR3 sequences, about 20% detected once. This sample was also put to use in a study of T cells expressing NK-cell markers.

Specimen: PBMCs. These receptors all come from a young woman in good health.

The CDR3 loop is CASNRDTSGYTF. In nucleotides, the CDR3 is TGTGCCAGCAACCGGGACACCTCTGGCTACACCTTC. This sequence joins TRBV12-3 or TRBV12-4 and TRBJ1-2, with a possible D match to TRBD1 (6 bases). Between the trimmed V and J ends, which lost 7 bases and 7 bases, there was a span of 13 bases. The CDR3 has 12 residues.

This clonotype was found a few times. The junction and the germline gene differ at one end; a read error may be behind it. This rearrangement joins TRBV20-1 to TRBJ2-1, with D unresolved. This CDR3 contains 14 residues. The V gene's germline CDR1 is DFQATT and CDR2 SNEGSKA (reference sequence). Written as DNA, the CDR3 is TGCAGTGCTAGCGATCTTCGGACGTCGCCCATTGGAGTCTTC. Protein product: CSASDLRTSPIGVF.

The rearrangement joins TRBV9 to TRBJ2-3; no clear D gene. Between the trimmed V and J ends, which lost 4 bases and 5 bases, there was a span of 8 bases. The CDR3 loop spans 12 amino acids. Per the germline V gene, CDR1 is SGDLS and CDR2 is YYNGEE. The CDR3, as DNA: TGTGCCAGCAGCCTCCTGGAAGATACGCAGTATTTT. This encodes CASSLLEDTQYF.

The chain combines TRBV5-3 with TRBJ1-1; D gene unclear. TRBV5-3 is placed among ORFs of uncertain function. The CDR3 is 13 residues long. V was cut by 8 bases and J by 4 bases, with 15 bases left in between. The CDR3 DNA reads TGTGCCAGGAGCCCCCGGGGAGGCACTGAAGCTTTCTTT. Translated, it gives CARSPRGGTEAFF.

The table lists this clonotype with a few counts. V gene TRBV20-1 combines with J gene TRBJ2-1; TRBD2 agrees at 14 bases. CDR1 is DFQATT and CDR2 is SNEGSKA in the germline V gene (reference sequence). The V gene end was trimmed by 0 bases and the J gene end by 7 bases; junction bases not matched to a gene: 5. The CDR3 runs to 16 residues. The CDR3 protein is CSARDGTSGRWNEQFF. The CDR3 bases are TGCAGTGCTAGAGATGGGACTAGCGGGAGATGGAATGAGCAGTTCTTC.

CDR3: CASSPRQGDRQEQYF. CDR3 coding DNA: TGTGCCAGCAGCCCTAGACAGGGGGATCGTCAAGAGCAGTACTTC. This chain uses TRBV11-2 with TRBJ2-7, with 9 bases identical to TRBD1. Germline values: CDR1 SGHAT, CDR2 FQNNGV. The CDR3 extends over 15 amino acids. Unmatched junction bases numbered 12, after V lost 5 bases and J lost 7 bases.

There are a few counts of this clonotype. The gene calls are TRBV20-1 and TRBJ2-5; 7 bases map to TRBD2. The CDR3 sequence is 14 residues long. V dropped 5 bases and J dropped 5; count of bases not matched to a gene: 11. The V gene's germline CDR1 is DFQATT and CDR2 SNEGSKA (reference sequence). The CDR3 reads CSASRAGPRETQYF. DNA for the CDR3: TGCAGTGCTTCGCGAGCGGGGCCGCGGGAGACCCAGTACTTC.

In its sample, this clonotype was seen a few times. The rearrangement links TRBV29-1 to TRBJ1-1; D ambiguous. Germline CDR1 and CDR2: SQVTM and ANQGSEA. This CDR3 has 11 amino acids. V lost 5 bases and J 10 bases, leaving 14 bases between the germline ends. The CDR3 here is CSVSHLTGAFF. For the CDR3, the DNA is TGCAGCGTTTCGCATCTCACGGGAGCTTTCTTT.

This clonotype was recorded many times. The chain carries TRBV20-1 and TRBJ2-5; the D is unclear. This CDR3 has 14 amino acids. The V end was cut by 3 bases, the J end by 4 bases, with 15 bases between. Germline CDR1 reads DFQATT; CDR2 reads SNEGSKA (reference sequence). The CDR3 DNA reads TGCAGTGCTAGCGCTCCCGGATCCCGAGAGACCCAGTACTTC. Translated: CSASAPGSRETQYF.

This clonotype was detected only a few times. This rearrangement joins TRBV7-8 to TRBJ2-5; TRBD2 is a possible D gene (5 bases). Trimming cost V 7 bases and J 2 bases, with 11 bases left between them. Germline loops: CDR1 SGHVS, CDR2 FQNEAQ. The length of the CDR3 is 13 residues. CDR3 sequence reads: CASNQQRQETQYF. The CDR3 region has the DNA TGTGCCAGCAATCAACAGCGGCAAGAGACCCAGTACTTC.